This T cell receptor beta chain was identified in a study of pediatric ulcerative colitis. Whole-study findings and limits: Blood-rectal clonal overlap within each person was significantly higher in ulcerative colitis patients than controls. Two patients had blood samples with substantially reduced template counts. Total lymphocyte DNA, not sorted subsets, was the template.

Germline CDR1 reads MNHEY; CDR2 reads SMNVEV (reference sequence). V was cut by 5 bases and J by 2 bases, with 13 bases left in between. The length of the CDR3 is 14 residues. Note on this clone: Its specificity is not known.

Rectal tissue came from one to two pinch biopsies taken at colonoscopy. Samples were sequenced at Survey level, maximum 500,000 reads. TCRdb's copy holds only in-frame clones and misses some; the assay was immunoSEQ multiplex PCR. The data hold around 16,000 clones, with 60% to 80% observed a single time. The sequence was collected from a boy aged 5-17 years who was a control in a study of pediatric ulcerative colitis. The sample consisted of gut tissue. The chain links TRBV27 to TRBJ2-7; possible D gene TRBD1, 6 bases. The CDR3 loop is CASSTTGAPYEQYF. CDR3 DNA sequence: TGTGCCAGCAGTACGACAGGAGCCCCCTACGAGCAGTACTTC.